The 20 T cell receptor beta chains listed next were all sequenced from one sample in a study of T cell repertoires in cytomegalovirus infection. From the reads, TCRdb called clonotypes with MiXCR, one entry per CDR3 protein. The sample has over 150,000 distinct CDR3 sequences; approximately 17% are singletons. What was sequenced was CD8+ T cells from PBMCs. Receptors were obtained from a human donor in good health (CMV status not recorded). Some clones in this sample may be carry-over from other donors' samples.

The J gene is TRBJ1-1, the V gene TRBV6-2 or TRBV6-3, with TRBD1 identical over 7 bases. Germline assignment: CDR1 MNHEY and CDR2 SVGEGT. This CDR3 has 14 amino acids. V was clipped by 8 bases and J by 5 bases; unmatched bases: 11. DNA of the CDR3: TGTGCCAGCCGATTACGGGACAGCGGGACTGAAGCTTTCTTT. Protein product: CASRLRDSGTEAFF.

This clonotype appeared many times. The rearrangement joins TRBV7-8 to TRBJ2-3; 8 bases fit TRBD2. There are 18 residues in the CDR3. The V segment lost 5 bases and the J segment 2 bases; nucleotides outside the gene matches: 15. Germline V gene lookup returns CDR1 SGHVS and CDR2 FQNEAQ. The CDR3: CASSADPLAGTPTDTQYF. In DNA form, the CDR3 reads TGTGCCAGCAGCGCAGACCCTTTAGCGGGGACGCCCACAGATACGCAGTATTTT.

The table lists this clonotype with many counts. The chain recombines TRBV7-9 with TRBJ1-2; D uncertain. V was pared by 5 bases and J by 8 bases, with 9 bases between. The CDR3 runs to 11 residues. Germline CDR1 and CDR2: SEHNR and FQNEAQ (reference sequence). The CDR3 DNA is TGTGCCAGCAGCCTTGACGGGGGCTACACCTTC. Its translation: CASSLDGGYTF.

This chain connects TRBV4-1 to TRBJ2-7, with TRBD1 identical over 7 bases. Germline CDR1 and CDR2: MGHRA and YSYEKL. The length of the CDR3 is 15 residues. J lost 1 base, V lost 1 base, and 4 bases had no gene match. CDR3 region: CASSQARQGSYEQYF. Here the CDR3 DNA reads TGCGCCAGCAGCCAAGCCCGACAGGGATCCTACGAGCAGTACTTC.

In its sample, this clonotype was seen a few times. The DNA of the CDR3 is TGTGCCAGCAGCTCTACCGGAGGGAAAGAGCAGTTCTTC. Its translation: CASSSTGGKEQFF. The chain joins TRBV11-2 to TRBJ2-1, with a weak D call TRBD2 (6 bases). CDR1 is SGHAT, CDR2 FQNNGV, per germline. V was pared by 4 bases and J by 10 bases, with 14 bases between. The CDR3 loop spans 13 amino acids. Based on the CDR3 plus reference TRBV11-2 and TRBJ2-1, the full variable domain is EAGVAQSPRYKIIEKRQSVAFWCNPISGHATLYWYQQILGQGPKLLIQFQNNGVVDDSQLPKDRFSAERLKGVDSTLKIQPAKLEDSAVYLCASSSTGGKEQFFGPGTRLTVL.

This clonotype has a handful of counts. CDR3 residues: CASSLFRSGAFEAFF. The CDR3 DNA sequence: TGTGCCAGCAGTTTATTTAGGTCAGGGGCCTTTGAAGCTTTCTTT. This chain joins TRBV28 and TRBJ1-1, with D perhaps matching TRBD1 (6 bases). There are 15 residues in the CDR3. In germline, CDR1 is MDHEN, CDR2 SYDVKM. Trimming took 1 base from V and 7 from J, leaving 16 bases between them.

The CDR3 reads CASRGKAWEDYTF. In DNA, the CDR3 is TGTGCCAGCAGAGGTAAAGCCTGGGAAGACTACACCTTC. The chain links TRBV7-9 to TRBJ1-2, with unresolved D. This CDR3 is 13 amino acids long. Germline CDR1 is SEHNR and CDR2 is FQNEAQ (reference sequence). With 6 bases removed from V and 10 bases from J, the gap between germline ends came to 18 bases.

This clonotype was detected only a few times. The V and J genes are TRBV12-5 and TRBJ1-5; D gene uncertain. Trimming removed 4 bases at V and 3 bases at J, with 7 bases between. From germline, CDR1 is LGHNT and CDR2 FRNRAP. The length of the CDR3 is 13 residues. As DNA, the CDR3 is TGTGCTAGTGGTTGCACGCTCAATCAGCCCCAGCATTTT. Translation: CASGCTLNQPQHF.

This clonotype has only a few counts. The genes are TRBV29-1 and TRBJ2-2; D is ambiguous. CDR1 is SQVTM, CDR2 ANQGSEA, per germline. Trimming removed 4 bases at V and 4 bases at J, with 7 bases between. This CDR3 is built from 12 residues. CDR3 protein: CSVAGFTGELFF. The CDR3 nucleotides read TGCAGCGTTGCAGGATTCACCGGGGAGCTGTTTTTT.

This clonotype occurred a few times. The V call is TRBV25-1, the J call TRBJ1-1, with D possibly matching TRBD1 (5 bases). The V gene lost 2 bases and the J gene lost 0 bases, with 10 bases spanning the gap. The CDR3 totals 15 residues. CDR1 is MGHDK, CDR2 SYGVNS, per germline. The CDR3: CASSEGQGMNTEAFF. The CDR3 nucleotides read TGTGCCAGCAGTGAAGGGCAGGGTATGAACACTGAAGCTTTCTTT. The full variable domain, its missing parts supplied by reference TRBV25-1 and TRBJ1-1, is EADIYQTPRYLVIGTGKKITLECSQTMGHDKMYWYQQDPGMELHLIHYSYGVNSTEKGDLSSESTVSRIRTEHFPLTLESARPSHTSQYLCASSEGQGMNTEAFFGQGTRLTVV.

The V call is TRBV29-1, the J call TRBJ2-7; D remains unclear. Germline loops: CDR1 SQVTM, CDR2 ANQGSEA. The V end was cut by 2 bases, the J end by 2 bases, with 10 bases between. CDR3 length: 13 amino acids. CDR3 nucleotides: TGCAGCGTTGAAACAGAGACTCCCTACGAGCAGTACTTC. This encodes CSVETETPYEQYF.

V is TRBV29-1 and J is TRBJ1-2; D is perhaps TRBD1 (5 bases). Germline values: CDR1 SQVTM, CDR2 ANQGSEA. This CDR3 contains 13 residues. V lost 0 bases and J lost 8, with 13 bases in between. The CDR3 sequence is CSVEEGDLSGYTF. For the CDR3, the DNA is TGCAGCGTTGAAGAGGGGGACCTGTCCGGCTACACCTTC.

As DNA, the CDR3 is TGTGCCAGCAGTTACGTCGAGGACACTGAAGCTTTCTTT. It encodes CASSYVEDTEAFF. V and J are TRBV6-2 or TRBV6-3 and TRBJ1-1; D not resolved. CDR1 is MNHEY and CDR2 is SVGEGT in the germline V gene. CDR3 length: 13 amino acids. Trimming shortened V by 2 bases and J by 3 bases, and 7 bases separated the two germline ends.

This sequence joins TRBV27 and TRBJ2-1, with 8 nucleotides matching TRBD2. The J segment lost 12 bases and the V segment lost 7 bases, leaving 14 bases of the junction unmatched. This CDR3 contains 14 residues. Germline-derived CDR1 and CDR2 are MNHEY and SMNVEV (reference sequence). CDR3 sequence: CASTPGTRNIGQFF. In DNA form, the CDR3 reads TGTGCCAGCACCCCCGGGACTAGGAACATTGGGCAGTTCTTC.

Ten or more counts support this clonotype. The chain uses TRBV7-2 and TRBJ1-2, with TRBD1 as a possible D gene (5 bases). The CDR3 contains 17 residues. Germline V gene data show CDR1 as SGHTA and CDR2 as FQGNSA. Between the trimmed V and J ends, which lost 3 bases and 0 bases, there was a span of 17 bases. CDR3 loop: CASSFEGWGESNYGYTF. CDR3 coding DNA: TGTGCCAGCAGCTTTGAGGGATGGGGCGAGTCTAACTATGGCTACACCTTC. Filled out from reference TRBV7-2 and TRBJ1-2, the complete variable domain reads GAGVSQSPSNKVTEKGKDVELRCDPISGHTALYWYRQSLGQGLEFLIYFQGNSAPDKSGLPSDRFSAERTGGSVSTLTIQRTQQEDSAVYLCASSFEGWGESNYGYTFGSGTRLTVV.

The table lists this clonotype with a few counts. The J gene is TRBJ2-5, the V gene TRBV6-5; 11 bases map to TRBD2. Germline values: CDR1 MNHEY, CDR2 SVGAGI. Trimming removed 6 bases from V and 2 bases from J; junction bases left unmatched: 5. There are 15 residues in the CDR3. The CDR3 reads CASSPGLAAQETQYF. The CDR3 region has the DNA TGTGCCAGCAGCCCGGGACTAGCGGCACAAGAGACCCAGTACTTC.

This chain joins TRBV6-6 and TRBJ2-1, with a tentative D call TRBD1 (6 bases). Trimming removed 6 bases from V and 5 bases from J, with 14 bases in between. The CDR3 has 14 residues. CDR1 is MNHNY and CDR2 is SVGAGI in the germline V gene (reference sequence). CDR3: CASSHSAGDNEQFF. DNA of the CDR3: TGTGCCAGCAGCCACTCGGCAGGGGACAATGAGCAGTTCTTC.

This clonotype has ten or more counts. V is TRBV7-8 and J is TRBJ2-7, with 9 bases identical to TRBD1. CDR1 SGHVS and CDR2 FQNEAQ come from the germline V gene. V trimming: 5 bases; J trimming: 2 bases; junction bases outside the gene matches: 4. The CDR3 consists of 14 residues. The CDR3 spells CASSIGQGPYEQYF. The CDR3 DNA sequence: TGTGCCAGCAGCATCGGACAGGGGCCCTACGAGCAGTACTTC.

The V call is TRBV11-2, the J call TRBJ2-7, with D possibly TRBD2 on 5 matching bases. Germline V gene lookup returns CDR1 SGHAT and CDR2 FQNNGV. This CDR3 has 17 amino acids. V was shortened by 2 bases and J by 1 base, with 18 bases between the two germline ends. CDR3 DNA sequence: TGTGCCAGCAGCTTAAGCGGAGCAGCTCCTCTGTCCTACGAGCAGTACTTC. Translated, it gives CASSLSGAAPLSYEQYF.

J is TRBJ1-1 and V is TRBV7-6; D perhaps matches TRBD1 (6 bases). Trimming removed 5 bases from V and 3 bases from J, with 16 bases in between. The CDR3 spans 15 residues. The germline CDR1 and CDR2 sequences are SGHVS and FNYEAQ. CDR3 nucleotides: TGTGCCAGCAGCCAAAAGGGGGGGCCTGACACTGAAGCTTTCTTT. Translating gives CASSQKGGPDTEAFF. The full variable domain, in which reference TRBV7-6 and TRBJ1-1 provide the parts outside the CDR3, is GAGVSQSPRYKVTKRGQDVALRCDPISGHVSLYWYRQALGQGPEFLTYFNYEAQQDKSGLPNDRFSAERPEGSISTLTIQRTEQRDSAMYRCASSQKGGPDTEAFFGQGTRLTVV.